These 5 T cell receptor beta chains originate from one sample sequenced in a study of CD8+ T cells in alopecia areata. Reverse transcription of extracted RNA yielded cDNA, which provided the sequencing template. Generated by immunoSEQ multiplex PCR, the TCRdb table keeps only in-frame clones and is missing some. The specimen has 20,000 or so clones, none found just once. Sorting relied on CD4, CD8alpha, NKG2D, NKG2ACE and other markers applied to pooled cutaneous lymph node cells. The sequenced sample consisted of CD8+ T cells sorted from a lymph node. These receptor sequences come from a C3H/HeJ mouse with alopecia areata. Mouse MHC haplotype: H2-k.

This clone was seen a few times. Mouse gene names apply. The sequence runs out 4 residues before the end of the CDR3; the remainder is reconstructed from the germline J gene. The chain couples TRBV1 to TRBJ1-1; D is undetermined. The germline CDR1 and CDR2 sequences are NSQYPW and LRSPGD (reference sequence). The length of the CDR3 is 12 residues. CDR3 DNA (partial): TGCACCTGCAGTGCAGAACGAGGA. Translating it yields CTCSAERG. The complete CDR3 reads CTCSAERGEVFF.

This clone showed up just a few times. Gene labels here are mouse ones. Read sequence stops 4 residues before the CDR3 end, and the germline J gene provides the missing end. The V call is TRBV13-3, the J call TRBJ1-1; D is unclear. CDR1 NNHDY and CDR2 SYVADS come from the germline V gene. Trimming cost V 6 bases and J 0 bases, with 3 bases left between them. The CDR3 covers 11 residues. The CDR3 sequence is CASKANTEVFF. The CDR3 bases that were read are TGTGCCAGCAAGGCAAACACA.

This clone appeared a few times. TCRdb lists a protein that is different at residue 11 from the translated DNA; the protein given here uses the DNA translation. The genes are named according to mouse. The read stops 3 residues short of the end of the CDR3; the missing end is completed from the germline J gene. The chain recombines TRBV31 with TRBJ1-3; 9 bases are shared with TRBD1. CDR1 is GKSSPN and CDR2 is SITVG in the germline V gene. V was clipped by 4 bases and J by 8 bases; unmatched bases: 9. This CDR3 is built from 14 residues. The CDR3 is CAWTLRDRDDTLYF. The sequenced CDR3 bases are TGTGCCTGGACCCTCCGGGACAGGGATGATACG.

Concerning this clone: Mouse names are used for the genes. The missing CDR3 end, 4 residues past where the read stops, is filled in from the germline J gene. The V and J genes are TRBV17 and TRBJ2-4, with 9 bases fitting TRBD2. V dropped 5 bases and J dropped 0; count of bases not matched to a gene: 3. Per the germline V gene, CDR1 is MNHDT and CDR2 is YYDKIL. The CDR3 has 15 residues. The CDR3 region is CASSVGGRSQNTLYF. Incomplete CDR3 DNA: TGTGCTAGCAGTGTGGGGGGGCGTAGTCAAAAC.

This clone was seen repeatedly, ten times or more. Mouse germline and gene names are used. Here the CDR3 reads CASSQNYAEQFF. The DNA read from the CDR3 is TGTGCCAGCAGTCAGAACTATGCT. The chain uses TRBV13-3 and TRBJ2-1, with D unclear. The observed sequence ends 4 residues before the CDR3 terminus, with the missing tail filled in from the germline J gene. This CDR3 is built from 12 residues. Trimming cost V 4 bases and J 1 base, with 3 bases left between them. Per germline, CDR1 NNHDY and CDR2 SYVADS.